The 14 T cell receptor beta chains below come from one sample, sequenced in a study of T cell repertoires in cytomegalovirus infection. TCRdb re-analysed the reads in MiXCR, keeping a single row per CDR3 protein. The sample lists nearly 650,000 distinct CDR3 sequences, 20% to 30% occurring once. Material: CD8+ T cells from PBMCs. The origin of the receptors is a human donor in good health (CMV status not recorded). Some clones in this sample may be carry-over from other donors' samples.

This clonotype appeared a few times. The genes are TRBV2 and TRBJ2-3; D is possibly TRBD1 or TRBD2 (6 bases each). The CDR3 has 13 residues. V was cut by 4 bases and J by 6 bases, with 11 bases left in between. CDR1 is SNHLY and CDR2 is FYNNEI in the germline V gene. In nucleotides, the CDR3 is TGTGCCAGCAGTGTCCGGGGGCTGGATACGCAGTATTTT. It is translated as CASSVRGLDTQYF. The full variable domain, with the rest looked up from reference TRBV2 and TRBJ2-3, is EPEVTQTPSHQVTQMGQEVILRCVPISNHLYFYWYRQILGQKVEFLVSFYNNEISEKSEIFDDQFSVERPDGSNFTLKIRSTKLEDSAMYFCASSVRGLDTQYFGPGTRLTVL.

CDR3 sequence reads: CASSGLAGTDNEQFF. The CDR3, as DNA: TGTGCCAGCAGCGGACTAGCGGGGACAGACAATGAGCAGTTCTTC. The chain recombines TRBV27 with TRBJ2-1, with 12 bases matching TRBD2. There are 15 residues in the CDR3. Per the germline V gene, CDR1 is MNHEY and CDR2 is SMNVEV (reference sequence). V was clipped by 6 bases and J by 5 bases; unmatched bases: 5.

This clonotype was recorded a few times. The chain joins TRBV7-9 to TRBJ1-2; a possible D gene is TRBD1 (5 bases). The CDR3 sequence is 14 residues long. Between the trimmed V and J ends, which lost 4 bases and 1 base, there was a span of 10 bases. Germline CDR1 SEHNR, CDR2 FQNEAQ (reference sequence). The DNA for the CDR3 is TGTGCCAGCAGCTCCGGGACCGATAACTATGGCTACACCTTC. Translated, it gives CASSSGTDNYGYTF.

Ten or more counts support this clonotype. The germline gene is not matched at one end of the junction; a read error may be the cause. This rearrangement joins TRBV7-9 to TRBJ2-1; D is uncertain. The CDR3 loop spans 12 amino acids. Germline CDR1 SEHNR, CDR2 FQNEAQ (reference sequence). The CDR3 DNA reads TGTGCCAGCAGCTTGGGGTCGGCCCCAGCAGTCTTC. Its protein is CASSLGSAPAVF.

Remarks on this clonotype: A clone one base away is much larger, so this may be a read error. The V gene is TRBV7-9, the J gene TRBJ2-3, with 10 bases that match TRBD2. The CDR3 totals 17 residues. The V gene end was trimmed by 4 bases and the J gene end by 6 bases; junction bases not matched to a gene: 13. Germline assignment: CDR1 SEHNR and CDR2 FQNEAQ (reference sequence). The CDR3 bases are TGTGCCAGCAGCTCGGCGACTAGCGGGCGATCCTGGGATACGCAGTATTTT. Translated, it gives CASSSATSGRSWDTQYF.

The J gene is TRBJ2-3, the V gene TRBV19; 13 bases line up with TRBD2. The germline V gene has CDR1 LNHDA and CDR2 SQIVND (reference sequence). This CDR3 region has 18 residues. With V trimmed by 5 bases and J by 0 bases, 8 bases remained unmatched. The DNA of the CDR3 is TGTGCCAGTAGTCCCGGGACTAGCGGGGCCCCTAGCACAGATACGCAGTATTTT. Amino acid sequence: CASSPGTSGAPSTDTQYF.

This clonotype was detected once. A much larger clone lies a single base off, so this may be a read error. The V call is TRBV7-4, the J call TRBJ1-2; D call uncertain. Per the germline V gene, CDR1 is SGHVT and CDR2 is SQSDAQ. The CDR3 runs 13 residues. The CDR3 here is CVSSPSPVYGYTF. The CDR3 region has the DNA TGTGTCAGCAGCCCCAGCCCAGTCTATGGCTACACCTTC.

This clonotype was counted a few times. The gene calls are TRBV2 and TRBJ2-1, with TRBD1 identical over 8 bases. Germline CDR1 reads SNHLY; CDR2 reads FYNNEI. CDR3 length: 12 amino acids. Germline trimming cut 8 bases from V and 5 bases from J; bases unmatched to any gene: 2. The CDR3, as DNA: TGTGCCAGCGGGGACAGGCACAATGAGCAGTTCTTC. This gives the protein CASGDRHNEQFF.

The sample holds a few counts of this clonotype. The chain is built from TRBV25-1 and TRBJ2-1; TRBD2 matches 8 bases. V was pared by 7 bases and J by 5 bases, with 4 bases of the junction left unmatched. Germline CDR1 MGHDK, CDR2 SYGVNS. The CDR3 is made up of 13 amino acids. CDR3 region: CASNTGGNNEQFF. CDR3 in DNA: TGTGCCAGCAACACGGGGGGGAACAATGAGCAGTTCTTC.

In its sample, this clonotype was seen many times. This chain uses TRBV7-2 with TRBJ1-2; TRBD1 might be the D (6 bases). The CDR3 consists of 16 residues. CDR1 and CDR2 (germline): SGHTA, FQGNSA. V was clipped by 5 bases and J by 8 bases, with 24 bases between them. CDR3 DNA sequence: TGTGCCAGCAGCATTGTACCGGGACAAAGAATGGAAGGCTACACCTTC. It translates to CASSIVPGQRMEGYTF.

The chain carries TRBV28 and TRBJ1-2; D possibly corresponds to TRBD1 (5 bases). The CDR3 covers 12 residues. Deletions cut 6 bases from V and 6 bases from J, with 11 bases between. CDR1 and CDR2 (germline): MDHEN, SYDVKM. The chain's CDR3 is CASSDTGDGYTF. The CDR3 DNA sequence: TGTGCCAGCAGCGACACAGGAGATGGCTACACCTTC.

The chain couples TRBV6-2 or TRBV6-3 to TRBJ2-7; possible D gene TRBD2, 7 bases. The CDR3 contains 14 residues. Germline assignment: CDR1 MNHEY and CDR2 SVGEGT. V was clipped by 7 bases and J by 5 bases, with 18 bases between them. CDR3 DNA: TGTGCCAGCACCACCCGGGGGGCAGCGGACGAGCAGTACGTC. This gives the protein CASTTRGAADEQYV.

Many counts were recorded for this clonotype. This chain uses TRBV6-5 with TRBJ1-1; 7 bases fit TRBD1. Germline values: CDR1 MNHEY, CDR2 SVGAGI. After removal of 2 bases from V and 6 bases from J, the junction contained 21 bases not matched to a gene. This CDR3 region has 19 residues. CDR3 DNA sequence: TGTGCCAGCAGTTACGACAGGGAGGCAAATCGGCCAACAATTCCTGAAGCTTTCTTT. Translating it yields CASSYDREANRPTIPEAFF.

This chain connects TRBV20-1 to TRBJ2-3, with 14 bases matching TRBD2. The CDR3 runs to 18 residues. CDR1 and CDR2 (germline): DFQATT, SNEGSKA (reference sequence). V shed 0 bases, J shed 3 bases, and the junction held 8 bases outside the gene matches. CDR3 sequence reads: CSARDIYGLAGGTDTQYF. The CDR3 DNA follows: TGCAGTGCTAGAGATATATACGGACTAGCGGGGGGTACAGATACGCAGTATTTT.